This TCR beta chain was identified during a study of blood T cell repertoires in COVID-19 (TCRdb year 2020). With regard to the full study: The collaborator samples originated in the United States, Italy and Spain and spanned the acute and convalescent phases of COVID-19. The prospective study material was composed of cDNA or gDNA derived from T cells, B-cell-depleted T cells, or PBMCs. Deeply sampled blood TCRbeta repertoires from subjects exposed to, actively infected with, or recovered from COVID-19 were included in the dataset. The repertoires were released in a freely available public database intended as a resource for research on the immune response to SARS-CoV-2. Samples came from the ongoing ImmuneRACE study (first 160 participants) plus 1,254 subjects from 6 global collaborators. The sample metadata nearly always contained a de-identified subject ID, COVID-19 status, age in years and sex. HLA class I and class II types, where available, came from metadata supplied by the sample provider rather than from assay-based typing. Here is what the overall study found, with its caveats: How much clinical and demographic metadata was included differed by source and by participant, and the metadata was provided uncurated.

Of note for this clone: The clone's antigen remains unknown. Per-nucleotide qualities are absent, and no much larger clonotype sits a single base away.

The collaborating institutions used their own protocols to collect whole blood in K2EDTA tubes. For TCRbeta analysis, collaborator samples were shipped as frozen whole blood, as isolated PBMCs, or as DNA extracted from either sample type. TCRbeta CDR3 regions were amplified from genomic DNA using the immunoSEQ Assay, a bias-controlled multiplex PCR. As for the authors' bioinformatics: Nucleated cell counts per sample were estimated from amplification of reference gene primers within the assay. Sequence reads were collapsed and filtered to measure the absolute abundance of every unique TCRbeta CDR3 rearrangement. Productive Simpson clonality was computed per sample as the square root of Simpson's diversity index over productive rearrangements. TCRdb retrieved this table from immuneACCESS and kept in-frame rearrangements only. Not all clones are present; in checked studies, unresolved V genes account for under half, and no reason is known for the remainder. That table supplies the V and J calls and clone size; D and trimming were determined from the DNA. The sample yields 120,000 or so clones; 69% were counted once. Roughly 2% of the sample goes to the ten largest clones.

CDR1 and CDR2 are read off the germline V gene as SGHRS and YFSETQ. Compared with germline, V lacks 5 bases and J lacks 5 bases; bases without a gene match: 4. The cysteine opens and the phenylalanine closes a CDR3 of 14 amino acids. Of the read, only the CDR3 DNA is kept; its 42 bases are in frame from base 1. The TCR sequence derives from a woman aged 70-85 years with acute or convalescent COVID-19. The chain is made from TRBV5-1 and TRBJ1-5; 10 middle bases align to TRBD1. Sequenced sample: peripheral blood. The CDR3 region has the sequence CASSEGTGDQPQHF. The DNA sequence is as follows: TGCGCCAGCAGTGAGGGGACAGGGGATCAGCCCCAGCATTTT.